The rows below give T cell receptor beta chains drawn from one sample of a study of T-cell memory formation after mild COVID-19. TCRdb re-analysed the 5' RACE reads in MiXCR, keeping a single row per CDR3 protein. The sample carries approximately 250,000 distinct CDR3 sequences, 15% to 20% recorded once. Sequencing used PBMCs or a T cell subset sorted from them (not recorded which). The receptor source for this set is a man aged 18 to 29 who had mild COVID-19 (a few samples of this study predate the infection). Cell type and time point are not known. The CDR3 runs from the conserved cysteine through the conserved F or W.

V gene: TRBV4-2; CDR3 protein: CASSEYRDTGELFF
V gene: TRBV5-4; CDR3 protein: CASSFGFDSPSYEQYF
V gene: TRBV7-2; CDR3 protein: CASSNRDRMTGELFF
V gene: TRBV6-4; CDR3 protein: CASSASGGDTGELFF
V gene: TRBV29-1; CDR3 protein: CSVEQGATYEQYF
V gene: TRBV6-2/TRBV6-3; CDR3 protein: CASSYRVLQGRGVIEQFF
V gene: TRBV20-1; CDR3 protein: CSASTGLDTQYF
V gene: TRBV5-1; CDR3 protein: CASSLTGIRREQYF
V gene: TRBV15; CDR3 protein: CATSTDRANVLTF
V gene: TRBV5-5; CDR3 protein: CASSLRRSQETQYF
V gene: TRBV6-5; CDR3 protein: CASSYTGVGGTGELFF
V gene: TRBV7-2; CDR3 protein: CASSSQGSNQPQHF
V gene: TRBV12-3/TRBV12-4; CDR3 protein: CASSRRDRVYNEQFF
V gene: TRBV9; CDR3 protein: CASSIMGTTNEKLFF
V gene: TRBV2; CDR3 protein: CASSEYGIQPQHF
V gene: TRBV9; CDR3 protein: CASSVGAAEADTQYF
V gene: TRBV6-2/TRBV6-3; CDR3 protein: CASCPPVNTEAFF
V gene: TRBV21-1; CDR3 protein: CASSKEFNSSGDNKNIQYF
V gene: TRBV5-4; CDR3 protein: CASSAYQTQYF
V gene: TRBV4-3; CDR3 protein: CASSRTDEQFF
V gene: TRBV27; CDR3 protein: CASTAWEANYGYTF
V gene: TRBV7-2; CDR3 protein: CASRYGGGAGNEQFF
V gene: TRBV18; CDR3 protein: CASSLGAGTEAFF
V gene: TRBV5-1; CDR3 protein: CASSPGGQGAYEQFF
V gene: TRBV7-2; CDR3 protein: CASSFSGGGPREQFF
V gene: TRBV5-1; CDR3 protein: CASSLEGDSYEQYF
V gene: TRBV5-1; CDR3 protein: CASSFQGAEAFF
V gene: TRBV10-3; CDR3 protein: CAISETRTSGNTDTQYF
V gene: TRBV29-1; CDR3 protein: CSVDPGGGNTEAFF
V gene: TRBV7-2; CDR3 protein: CASSLDRQGHGYTF
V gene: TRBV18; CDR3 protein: CASSSWTSAGTDTQYF
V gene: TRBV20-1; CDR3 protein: CSAPDRLKSSGNTIYF
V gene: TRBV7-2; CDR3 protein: CASSPRLEFQYF
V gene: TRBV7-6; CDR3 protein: CASSGLAGGIQYF
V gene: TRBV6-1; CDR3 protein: CASSEAAGSGKPQHF
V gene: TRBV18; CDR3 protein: CASSPSGGNTEAFF
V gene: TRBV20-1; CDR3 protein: CSASQGRGIEKNTGELFF
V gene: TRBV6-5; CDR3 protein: CASSYTGLGTEAFF
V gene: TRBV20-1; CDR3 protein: CSARDGVAGSTDTQYF
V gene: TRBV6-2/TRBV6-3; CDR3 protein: CPPRSGSSYNEQFF
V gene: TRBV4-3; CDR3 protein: CASSHASSPQETQYF
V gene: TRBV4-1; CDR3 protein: CASSQDLTRGQPQHF
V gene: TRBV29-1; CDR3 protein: CSARRANEKLFF
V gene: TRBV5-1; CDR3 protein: CASSLGAGDSEQYF
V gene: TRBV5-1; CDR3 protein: CASRPGNRGPFHF